A single sample is the source of the 23 T cell receptor beta chains below, sequenced in a study of blood T cell repertoires in COVID-19. The assay was immunoSEQ multiplex PCR, and TCRdb's table has in-frame clones only and misses some. The data show approximately 70,000 clones, around 86% seen once. The sequenced material came from peripheral blood. The receptors were sampled from a man in his fifties or sixties with active COVID-19.

The gene calls are TRBV6-2 or TRBV6-3 and TRBJ2-7, with D perhaps TRBD1 (6 bases). CDR1 and CDR2 from the germline V gene are MNHEY and SVGEGT. Trimming stripped 4 bases from V and 2 bases from J, with 21 bases between. The CDR3 is 17 residues long. In DNA, the CDR3 is TGTGCCAGCAGTTTTCGCCCGACAGGCCTCCTAGCCTACGAGCAGTACTTC. This gives the protein CASSFRPTGLLAYEQYF.

The J gene is TRBJ1-1, the V gene TRBV5-5; no clear D. Germline V gives CDR1 SGHKS, CDR2 YYEKEE (reference sequence). The V and J ends lost 4 bases and 2 bases respectively, with 9 bases between them. This CDR3 spans 13 amino acids. The CDR3 is CASSPAHNTEAFF. Here the CDR3 DNA reads TGTGCCAGCAGCCCCGCACATAACACTGAAGCTTTCTTT.

CDR3 region: CASSESGTGVHEQYF. The CDR3 nucleotides are TGTGCCAGCAGCGAATCCGGGACAGGGGTTCACGAGCAGTACTTC. The V gene is TRBV7-3, the J gene TRBJ2-7; 10 bases agree with TRBD1. V trimming: 5 bases; J trimming: 5 bases; junction bases outside the gene matches: 9. The CDR3 contains 15 residues. CDR1 is SGHTA, CDR2 FQGTGA, per germline.

The rearrangement links TRBV7-9 to TRBJ1-2; 8 bases map to TRBD1. V lost 5 bases and J lost 6; bases outside the gene matches: 5. The CDR3 runs 13 residues. Germline CDR1 SEHNR, CDR2 FQNEAQ (reference sequence). For the CDR3, the DNA is TGTGCCAGCAGCGCAGGGGGCACGGATGGCTACACCTTC. Protein product: CASSAGGTDGYTF.

This clone was recorded once. The chain couples TRBV7-2 to TRBJ2-1; maybe TRBD1 (6 bases). Germline CDR1 is SGHTA and CDR2 is FQGNSA. Between the trimmed V and J ends, which lost 4 bases and 9 bases, there was a span of 19 bases. The CDR3 has 15 residues. The CDR3 here is CASSSRQVWVGEQFF. The CDR3 nucleotides are TGTGCCAGCAGCTCCCGACAGGTTTGGGTCGGTGAGCAGTTCTTC. Full variable domain (rest looked up from reference TRBV7-2 and TRBJ2-1): GAGVSQSPSNKVTEKGKDVELRCDPISGHTALYWYRQSLGQGLEFLIYFQGNSAPDKSGLPSDRFSAERTGGSVSTLTIQRTQQEDSAVYLCASSSRQVWVGEQFFGPGTRLTVL.

V gene TRBV30 combines with J gene TRBJ2-7; 8 bases map to TRBD2. The junction had 6 bases not matched to a gene; V was cut back by 2 bases and J by 6 bases. The CDR3 consists of 13 residues. Germline V lookup: CDR1 GTSNPN, CDR2 SVGIG (reference sequence). The CDR3 region is CAWSSSGSREQYF. As DNA, the CDR3 is TGTGCCTGGAGTTCCAGCGGGAGCCGCGAGCAGTACTTC.

V usage is TRBV28 and J usage is TRBJ1-2; no reliable D call. Germline V CDR1 and CDR2: MDHEN, SYDVKM. The V and J ends lost 4 bases and 2 bases respectively, with 11 bases between them. This CDR3 contains 14 residues. The CDR3 DNA reads TGTGCCAGCAGTTCCCTATTGAGGAACTATGGCTACACCTTC. This translates into CASSSLLRNYGYTF.

A few counts support this clone. The chain employs TRBV7-2 and TRBJ2-1, with 11 bases aligning to TRBD1. After removal of 3 bases from V and 9 bases from J, the junction contained 7 bases not matched to a gene. The CDR3 extends over 15 amino acids. Looked up from germline, CDR1 is SGHTA and CDR2 is FQGNSA. CDR3 sequence: CASSFPDRGLFEQFF. DNA of the CDR3: TGTGCCAGCAGCTTTCCGGACAGGGGGCTGTTTGAGCAGTTCTTC.

The count of this clone is one. This rearrangement joins TRBV5-1 to TRBJ2-2; TRBD2 agrees at 7 bases. The germline V gene encodes CDR1 SGHRS and CDR2 YFSETQ. This CDR3 is 16 amino acids long. The junction had 9 bases not matched to a gene; V was cut back by 0 bases and J by 7 bases. Here the CDR3 reads CASSLGEGLSHGELFF. CDR3 DNA sequence: TGCGCCAGCAGCTTGGGGGAGGGACTTTCCCACGGGGAGCTGTTTTTT. Looking up the rest from reference TRBV5-1 and TRBJ2-2 gives the full variable domain: KAGVTQTPRYLIKTRGQQVTLSCSPISGHRSVSWYQQTPGQGLQFLFEYFSETQRNKGNFPGRFSGRQFSNSRSEMNVSTLELGDSALYLCASSLGEGLSHGELFFGEGSRLTVL.

The genes are TRBV2 and TRBJ2-5, with D perhaps TRBD2 (6 bases). V was clipped by 5 bases and J by 2 bases, with 27 bases between them. The CDR3 length is 19 residues. CDR1 and CDR2 (germline): SNHLY, FYNNEI. CDR3 nucleotide sequence: TGTGCCAGCAGTCCCCTAGGCTTTGTTAGCGGAATCCTACAAGAGACCCAGTACTTC. Its translation: CASSPLGFVSGILQETQYF. Full variable domain (missing parts from reference TRBV2 and TRBJ2-5): EPEVTQTPSHQVTQMGQEVILRCVPISNHLYFYWYRQILGQKVEFLVSFYNNEISEKSEIFDDQFSVERPDGSNFTLKIRSTKLEDSAMYFCASSPLGFVSGILQETQYFGPGTRLLVL.

This clone appeared many times. The CDR3 coding sequence is TGTGCCAGCACCTTTACAGGGGACGACGGGTGCGAGCAGTACTTC. Its translation is CASTFTGDDGCEQYF. The rearrangement joins TRBV27 to TRBJ2-7; 7 positions agree with TRBD1. The germline V gene has CDR1 MNHEY and CDR2 SMNVEV (reference sequence). V was clipped by 7 bases and J by 6 bases; unmatched bases: 15. The CDR3 totals 15 residues.

This clone appeared a few times. CDR3 nucleotide sequence: TGTGCCAGCTTTATGAGGGGGACACAAGCTTTCTTT. Amino acid sequence: CASFMRGTQAFF. The J gene is TRBJ1-1, the V gene TRBV28, with a tentative D call TRBD1 (6 bases). CDR3 length: 12 residues. The V end was cut by 8 bases, the J end by 9 bases, with 16 bases between. Per the germline V gene, CDR1 is MDHEN and CDR2 is SYDVKM.

J is TRBJ1-1 and V is TRBV9, with D possibly matching TRBD1 (5 bases). V was clipped by 4 bases and J by 8 bases, with 15 bases between them. Germline-derived CDR1 and CDR2 are SGDLS and YYNGEE. The CDR3 runs to 13 residues. Here the CDR3 reads CASSPTGTPEAFF. CDR3 coding DNA: TGTGCCAGCAGCCCCACTGGGACTCCGGAAGCTTTCTTT. Full variable domain (missing parts from reference TRBV9 and TRBJ1-1): DSGVTQTPKHLITATGQRVTLRCSPRSGDLSVYWYQQSLDQGLQFLIQYYNGEERAKGNILERFSAQQFPDLHSELNLSSLELGDSALYFCASSPTGTPEAFFGQGTRLTVV.

V and J are TRBV6-5 and TRBJ1-1; TRBD1 agrees at 10 bases. CDR3 size: 14 residues. Germline trimming cut 5 bases from V and 4 bases from J; bases unmatched to any gene: 4. Germline V gives CDR1 MNHEY, CDR2 SVGAGI. The CDR3 DNA is TGTGCCAGCAGTATGACAGGGGGCTCCACTGAAGCTTTCTTT. Translation gives CASSMTGGSTEAFF.

This clone was counted between two and nine times. The chain has TRBV24-1 and TRBJ1-6; 7 nucleotides line up with TRBD1. Unmatched junction bases numbered 6, after V lost 9 bases and J lost 5 bases. Germline V CDR1 and CDR2: KGHDR, SFDVKD. This CDR3 contains 14 residues. CDR3: CATGGTENNSPLHF. CDR3 sequence (DNA): TGTGCCACCGGGGGGACAGAGAATAATTCACCCCTCCACTTT.

In nucleotides, the CDR3 is TGTGCCAGCAGCCAAGGGGCGGAGCAGTACTTC. It specifies CASSQGAEQYF. This chain connects TRBV3-1 (or the pseudogene TRBV3-2) to TRBJ2-7; the D is unclear. From germline, CDR1 is LGHDT and CDR2 YNNKEL (reference sequence). CDR3 length: 11 amino acids. The V end was cut by 1 base, the J end by 7 bases, with 5 bases between.

The rearrangement uses TRBV7-3 and TRBJ2-5, with D perhaps matching TRBD1 (5 bases). There are 13 residues in the CDR3. The germline CDR1 and CDR2 sequences are SGHTA and FQGTGA. The ends were cut back, 3 bases at V and 2 bases at J, with 7 bases in the middle. The CDR3 DNA reads TGTGCCAGCAGCTTCCAGGGTCAAGAGACCCAGTACTTC. Translation: CASSFQGQETQYF.

The chain links TRBV7-8 to TRBJ1-2, with TRBD1 identical over 7 bases. The ends lost 2 bases at V and 4 bases at J; junction bases unmatched: 4. This CDR3 contains 14 residues. In germline, CDR1 is SGHVS, CDR2 FQNEAQ. CDR3 coding DNA: TGTGCCAGCAGCTTATGGACAGGCCCCTATGGCTACACCTTC. Translated: CASSLWTGPYGYTF.

V gene TRBV30 combines with J gene TRBJ2-2; 7 bases are shared with TRBD1. The CDR3 is made up of 15 amino acids. The J segment lost 9 bases and the V segment lost 3 bases, leaving 13 bases of the junction unmatched. Germline lookup yields CDR1 GTSNPN and CDR2 SVGIG (reference sequence). For the CDR3, the DNA is TGTGCCTGGAGGAAAACAGGGGAAGTAACCAGGGAGCTGTTTTTT. This codes for CAWRKTGEVTRELFF.

The J gene is TRBJ1-2, the V gene TRBV15; D perhaps matches TRBD1 (6 bases). V was shortened by 4 bases and J by 7 bases, with 19 bases between the two germline ends. The CDR3 spans 15 residues. Germline V gene lookup returns CDR1 LNHNV and CDR2 YYDKDF (reference sequence). CDR3 sequence (DNA): TGTGCCACCAGCAACTCCAGGGGAATGAGGGGTGGCTACACCTTC. This sequence encodes CATSNSRGMRGGYTF.

The V and J genes are TRBV11-1 and TRBJ2-3, with 11 bases aligning to TRBD2. Trimming took 5 bases from V and 7 from J; bases not matched to a gene: 8. Germline values: CDR1 SGHAT, CDR2 FQDESV (reference sequence). CDR3 length: 15 residues. The CDR3: CASSQLTSGAHTQYF. The CDR3 DNA follows: TGTGCCAGCAGCCAGCTGACTAGCGGGGCACATACGCAGTATTTT.

CDR3: CASSQVALAGTLSEQFF. The CDR3 DNA reads TGTGCCAGCAGCCAAGTAGCCCTAGCGGGAACCTTGAGTGAGCAGTTCTTC. The chain carries TRBV3-1 (or the pseudogene TRBV3-2) and TRBJ2-1; 9 bases are a match to TRBD2. J gave up 9 bases and V 1 base, and 13 bases lay outside the gene matches. This CDR3 region has 17 residues. Germline assignment: CDR1 LGHDT and CDR2 YNNKEL (reference sequence).

This chain links TRBV18 with TRBJ2-5, with D tentatively TRBD1 (6 bases). In germline, CDR1 is KGHSH, CDR2 LQKENI. V was trimmed by 3 bases and J by 0 bases, leaving 11 bases between them. The CDR3 covers 15 residues. The CDR3 DNA reads TGTGCCAGCTCACCCGGAACAGGGAACCAAGAGACCCAGTACTTC. This sequence encodes CASSPGTGNQETQYF.